This T cell receptor (beta chain) was captured by sequencing in a study of T cells in Graves' hyperthyroidism and ophthalmopathy. Points from the study as a whole: Ophthalmopathy was separated from stable hyperthyroidism by a 13 V-J model.

In germline, CDR1 is MNHEY, CDR2 SVGEGT. The CDR3 has 15 amino acids. The V gene lost 4 bases and the J gene lost 4 bases, with 17 bases spanning the gap. Amplified TCR beta CDR3 regions came from RNA transcripts. Carried out on the TCR CDR3, a first-round RT-PCR used the HTBI primer set. TCRdb re-called the multiplex PCR reads with MiXCR, one entry per CDR3 protein. The table has over 450,000 distinct CDR3 sequences, roughly 18% seen once. With duration under 3 months, ophthalmopathy was active: Clinical Activity Score at least 3, NOSPECS at least 4. Diagnoses were made from clinical symptoms, serum measures (thyroxine and TRAb), thyroid ultrasound and orbital computed tomography. Fresh peripheral blood, around 9.2 ml of it, supplied the PBMCs. This clonotype was observed a few times. Its target is unknown.

Sequencing was carried out using blood. The chain uses TRBV6-2 or TRBV6-3 and TRBJ2-7; D not resolved. The TCR was taken from a woman between 18 and 29 years old with Graves' ophthalmopathy. The CDR3 DNA reads TGTGCCAGCAGTTTTTTACCCGCGACTCAATACGAGCAGTACTTC. This gives the protein CASSFLPATQYEQYF.